This T cell receptor beta chain was captured in a study of beta chain features in type 1 diabetes. Study details: Across all samples, some 110 million sorted cells were examined.

Concerning this clone itself: The target antigen is unknown.

The entirety of the isolated RNA underwent reverse transcription, so expressed TCRB transcripts were sequenced. The method was immunoSEQ multiplex PCR; TCRdb's version includes in-frame clones alone and lacks a portion of them. The sample contains roughly 300,000 clones, 7% to 10% of which appear only once. Points from the study as a whole: Among patients with Type 1 diabetes, TCRB CDR3s were moderately but significantly shorter in every one of the four CD4+ subsets. The similarity of naive, central memory and Treg TCRB repertoires appeared greater among patients than among healthy donors.

The junction had 6 bases not matched to a gene; V was cut back by 5 bases and J by 0 bases. Germline loops: CDR1 SGHAT, CDR2 FQNNGV. The CDR3 consists of 15 residues. Sequenced input: central memory CD4+ T cells from blood. The TCR was taken from a young man with type 1 diabetes. This sequence joins TRBV11-2 and TRBJ1-1, with 7 bases that match TRBD1. CDR3 in amino acids: CASSRLTGMNTEAFF. The CDR3 DNA sequence: TGTGCCAGCAGCCGATTGACAGGGATGAACACTGAAGCTTTCTTT.